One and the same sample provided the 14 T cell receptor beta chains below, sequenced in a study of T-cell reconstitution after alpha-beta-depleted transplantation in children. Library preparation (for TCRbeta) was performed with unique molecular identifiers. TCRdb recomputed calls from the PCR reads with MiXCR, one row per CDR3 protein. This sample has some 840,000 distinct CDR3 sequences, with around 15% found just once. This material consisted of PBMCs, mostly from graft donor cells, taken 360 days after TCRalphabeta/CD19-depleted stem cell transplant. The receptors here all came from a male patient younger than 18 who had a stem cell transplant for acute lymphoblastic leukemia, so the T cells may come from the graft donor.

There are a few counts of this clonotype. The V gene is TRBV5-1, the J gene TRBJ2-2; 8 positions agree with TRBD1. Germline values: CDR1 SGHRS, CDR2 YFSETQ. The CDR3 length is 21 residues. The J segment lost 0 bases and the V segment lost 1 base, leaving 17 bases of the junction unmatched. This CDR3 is CASSLPTGQGGSLANTGELFF. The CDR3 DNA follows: TGCGCCAGCAGCTTGCCGACTGGACAGGGTGGCTCTCTTGCGAACACCGGGGAGCTGTTTTTT.

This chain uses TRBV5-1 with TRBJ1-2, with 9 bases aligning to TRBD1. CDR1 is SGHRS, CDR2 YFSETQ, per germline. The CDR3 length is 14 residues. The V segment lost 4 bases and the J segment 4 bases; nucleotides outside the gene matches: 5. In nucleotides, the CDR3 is TGCGCCAGCAGCGGGGACAGGGCCCTCTATGGCTACACCTTC. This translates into CASSGDRALYGYTF.

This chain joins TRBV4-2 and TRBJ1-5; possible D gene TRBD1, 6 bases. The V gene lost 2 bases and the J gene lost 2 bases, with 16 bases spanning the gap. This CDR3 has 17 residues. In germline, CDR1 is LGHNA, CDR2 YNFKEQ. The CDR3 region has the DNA TGTGCCAGCAGCCAAATTATTCGGGGGGCGCGCAATCAGCCCCAGCATTTT. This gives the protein CASSQIIRGARNQPQHF.

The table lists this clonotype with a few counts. CDR3 in DNA: TGTGCCAGCAGGCAGGGGCGATATCAGCCCCAGCATTTT. Its translation: CASRQGRYQPQHF. This chain uses TRBV28 with TRBJ1-5; possibly TRBD1 for D (6 bases). Germline V gene sequence: CDR1 MDHEN, CDR2 SYDVKM. V shed 6 bases and J shed 5 bases, with 11 bases lying between them. This CDR3 spans 13 amino acids.

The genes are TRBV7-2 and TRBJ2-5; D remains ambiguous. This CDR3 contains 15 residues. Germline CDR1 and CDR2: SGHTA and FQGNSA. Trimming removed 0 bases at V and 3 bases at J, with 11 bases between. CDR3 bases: TGTGCCAGCAGCTTAGCCGGTTTGTTAAAAGAGACCCAGTACTTC. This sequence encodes CASSLAGLLKETQYF.

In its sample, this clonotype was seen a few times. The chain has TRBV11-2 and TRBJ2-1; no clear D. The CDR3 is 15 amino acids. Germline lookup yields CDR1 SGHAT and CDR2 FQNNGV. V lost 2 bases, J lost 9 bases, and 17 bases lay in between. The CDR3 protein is CASSLFWKRLTEQFF. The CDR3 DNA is TGTGCCAGCAGCTTATTCTGGAAGCGATTGACTGAGCAGTTCTTC.

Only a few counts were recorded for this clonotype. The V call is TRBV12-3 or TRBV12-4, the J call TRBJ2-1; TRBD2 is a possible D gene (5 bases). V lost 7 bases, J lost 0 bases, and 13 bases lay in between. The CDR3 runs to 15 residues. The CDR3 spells CASTPEGSSYNEQFF. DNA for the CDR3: TGTGCCAGCACCCCCGAGGGAAGCTCCTACAATGAGCAGTTCTTC.

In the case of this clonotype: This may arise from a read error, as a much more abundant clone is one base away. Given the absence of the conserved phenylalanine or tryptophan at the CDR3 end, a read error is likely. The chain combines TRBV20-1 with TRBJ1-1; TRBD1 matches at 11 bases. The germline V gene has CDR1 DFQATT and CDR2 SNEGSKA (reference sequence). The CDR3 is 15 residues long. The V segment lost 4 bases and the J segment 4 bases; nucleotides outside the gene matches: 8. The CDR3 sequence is CSATGTGGIGTEAFI. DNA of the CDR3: TGCAGTGCTACCGGGACAGGGGGGATTGGCACTGAAGCTTTCATT.

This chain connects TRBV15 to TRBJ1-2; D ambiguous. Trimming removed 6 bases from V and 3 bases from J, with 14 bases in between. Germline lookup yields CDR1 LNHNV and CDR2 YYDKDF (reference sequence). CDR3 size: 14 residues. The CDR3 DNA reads TGTGCCACCAGTAAGGTGATCCTCTACTATGGCTACACCTTC. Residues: CATSKVILYYGYTF.

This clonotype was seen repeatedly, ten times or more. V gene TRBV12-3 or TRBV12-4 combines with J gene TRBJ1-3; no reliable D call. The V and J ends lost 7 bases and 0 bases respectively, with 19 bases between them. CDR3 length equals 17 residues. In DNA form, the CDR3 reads TGTGCCAGCACCCATTACCGGGCAGGCACCTCTGGAAACACCATATATTTT. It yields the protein CASTHYRAGTSGNTIYF.

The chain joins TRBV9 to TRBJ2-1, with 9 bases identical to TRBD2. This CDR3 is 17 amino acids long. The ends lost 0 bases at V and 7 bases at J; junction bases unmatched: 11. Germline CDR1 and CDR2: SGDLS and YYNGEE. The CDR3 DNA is TGTGCCAGCAGCGTAGTCGGTAGCGGGAGAAGCAGGAATGAGCAGTTCTTC. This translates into CASSVVGSGRSRNEQFF.

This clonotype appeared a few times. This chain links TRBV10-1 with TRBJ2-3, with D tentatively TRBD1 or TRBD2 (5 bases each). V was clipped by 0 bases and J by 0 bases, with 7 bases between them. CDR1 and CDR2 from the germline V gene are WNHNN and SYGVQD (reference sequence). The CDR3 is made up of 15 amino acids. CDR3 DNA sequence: TGCGCCAGCAGTGAGTCGAGGGGCAGCACAGATACGCAGTATTTT. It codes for CASSESRGSTDTQYF.

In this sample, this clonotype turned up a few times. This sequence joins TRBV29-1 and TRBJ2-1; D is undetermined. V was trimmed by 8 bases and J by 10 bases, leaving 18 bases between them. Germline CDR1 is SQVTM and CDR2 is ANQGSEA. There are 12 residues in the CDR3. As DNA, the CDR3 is TGCAGCTCCTCACCTAGAGCACGCGAGCAGTTCTTC. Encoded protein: CSSSPRAREQFF.

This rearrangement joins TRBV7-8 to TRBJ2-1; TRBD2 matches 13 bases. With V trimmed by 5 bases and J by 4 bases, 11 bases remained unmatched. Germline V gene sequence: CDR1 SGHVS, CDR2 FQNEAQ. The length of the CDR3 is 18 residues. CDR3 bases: TGTGCCAGCAGCCCGACCGGGACTAGCGGGACTTGGTACAATGAGCAGTTCTTC. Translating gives CASSPTGTSGTWYNEQFF.